This T cell receptor (beta chain) is drawn from a study of response to subunit inactivated influenza vaccine. Study results and limitations: The authors suggested that few new T cells are recruited per seasonal influenza vaccination.

TCRdb reprocessed the RT-PCR reads with MiXCR, giving one entry per CDR3 protein. The table shows about 570,000 distinct CDR3 sequences, with about 11% occurring only once. The CDR3 length is 13 residues. V dropped 7 bases and J dropped 11 bases, with 19 bases sitting between them. Germline assignment: CDR1 SGDLS and CDR2 YYNGEE. The sample holds a few counts of this clonotype. The antigen remains unidentified. The same sample was also studied in work on T cells expressing NK-cell markers. According to that study: TCR beta libraries carry UMIs added by 5'RACE template switching. The authors derived TCR beta repertoires from sorted CD3+CD56+NKG2C+, CD3+CD56+NKG2C- and CD3+CD56-NKG2C+ T cells. It is unclear if expanded NKG2C-expressing clones target HCMV antigens.

The source of this sequence is a man over 45 who received an inactivated influenza vaccine. The sequencing here drew on PBMCs from blood, taken on the day of vaccination. The rearrangement joins TRBV9 to TRBJ2-1, with D perhaps TRBD1 (5 bases). CDR3 DNA: TGTGCCAGCGGAGTCACCTCAGGACAAAAGCAGTTCTTC. Encoded protein: CASGVTSGQKQFF.